This TCR beta chain came from a study of shared clonotypes between healthy human individuals. Study-wide findings and caveats: The rarefaction results pointed to incomplete sorted-subset sequencing despite large depth. Non-shared clonotypes had lower generation probabilities than clonotypes shared by all four sorted-subset donors.

The germline CDR1 and CDR2 sequences are MNHEY and SMNVEV (reference sequence). CDR3 length: 11 amino acids. Between the trimmed V and J ends, which lost 8 bases and 5 bases, there was a span of 9 bases. The method was immunoSEQ multiplex PCR; TCRdb's version includes in-frame clones alone and lacks a portion of them. Of some 580,000 clones listed, 95% to 98% were seen once; the top ten hold approximately 0.33%. Naive CD8 cells, CD45RO-negative and positively selected for CCR7, excluded terminally differentiated effector memory CD45RA+ cells. The study drew its donors from healthy HIV-negative adults without recent acute infections or vaccinations. Regarding this clone: The antigen remains unidentified.

The genes are TRBV27 and TRBJ1-1; D is ambiguous. The sequencing input was naive CD8+ T cells sorted from blood. The source of this sequence is a man aged 25 to 40 in good health. The CDR3 reads CASETGTEAFF. The CDR3 DNA is TGTGCCAGCGAAACGGGGACTGAAGCTTTCTTT.